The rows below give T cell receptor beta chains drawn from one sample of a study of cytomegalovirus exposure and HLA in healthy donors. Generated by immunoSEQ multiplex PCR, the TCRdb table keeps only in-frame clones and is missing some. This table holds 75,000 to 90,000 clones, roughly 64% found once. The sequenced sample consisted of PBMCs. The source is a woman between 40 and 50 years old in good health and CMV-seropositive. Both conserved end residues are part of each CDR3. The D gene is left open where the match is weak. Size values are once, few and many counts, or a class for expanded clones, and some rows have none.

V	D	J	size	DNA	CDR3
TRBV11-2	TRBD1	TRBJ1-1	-	TGTGCCAGCAGTCTGACAGGGGGCGGGGACACTGAAGCTTTCTTT	CASSLTGGGDTEAFF
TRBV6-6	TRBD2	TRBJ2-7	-	TGTGCCAGCAGTTACGTGGGACTAGCGGGAGTTCACGAGCAGTACTTC	CASSYVGLAGVHEQYF
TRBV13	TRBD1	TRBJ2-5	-	TGTGCCAGCAGCACGGGACAGGGGCAAGAGACCCAGTACTTC	CASSTGQGQETQYF
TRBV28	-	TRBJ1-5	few	TGTGCCAGCAGCCCCACGGGAGAGGGGCGCAATCAGCCCCAGCATTTT	CASSPTGEGRNQPQHF
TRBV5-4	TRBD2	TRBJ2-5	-	TGTGCCAGCAGCTCAACGGGGGGCCAAGAGACCCAGTACTTC	CASSSTGGQETQYF
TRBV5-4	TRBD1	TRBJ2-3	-	TGTGCCAGCGGACAGGGCGGCACAGATACGCAGTATTTT	CASGQGGTDTQYF
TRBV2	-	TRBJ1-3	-	TGTGCCAGCAGTGAAGCGAAGTCTACAGCCTCTGGAAACACCATATATTTT	CASSEAKSTASGNTIYF
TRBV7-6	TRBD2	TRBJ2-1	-	TGTGCCAGCAGCCCCCTAGCGGGTAGCTCCTACAATGAGCAGTTCTTC	CASSPLAGSSYNEQFF
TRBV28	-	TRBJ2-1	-	TGTGCCAGCAGTTCCACAGGGATGGCCTACAATGGGCAGTTCTTC	CASSSTGMAYNGQFF
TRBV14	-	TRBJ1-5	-	TGTGCCAGCAGCCGGGGGGGGAATCAGCCCCAGCATTTT	CASSRGGNQPQHF
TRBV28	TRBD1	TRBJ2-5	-	TGTGCCAGCAGTCAAGGACTTGGACAGGGACAAGAGACCCAGTACTTC	CASSQGLGQGQETQYF
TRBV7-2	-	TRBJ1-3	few	TGTGCCAGCAGCTTCTCCCGGGGGGCTCCTGGAAACACCATATATTTT	CASSFSRGAPGNTIYF
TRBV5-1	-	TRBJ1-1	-	TGCGCCAGCAGCTTGGGGGGGGGTTCGAACACTGAAGCTTTCTTT	CASSLGGGSNTEAFF
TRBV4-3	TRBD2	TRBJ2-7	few	TGCGCCAGCAGCCAAGATCGGGACTACAACTCCGAGCAGTACTTC	CASSQDRDYNSEQYF
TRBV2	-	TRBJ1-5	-	TGTGCCAGCAGGTCAGATAGCAATCAGCCCCAGCATTTT	CASRSDSNQPQHF
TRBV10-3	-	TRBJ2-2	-	TGTGCCACCCGGACAGCACTAAACACCGGGGAGCTGTTTTTT	CATRTALNTGELFF
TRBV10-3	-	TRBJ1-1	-	TGTGCCATCAGTGGGACAGTGATGAACACTGAAGCTTTCTTT	CAISGTVMNTEAFF
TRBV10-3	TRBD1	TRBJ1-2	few	TGTGCCATCGGGGGACAGGGGGCAAATGGCTACACCTTC	CAIGGQGANGYTF
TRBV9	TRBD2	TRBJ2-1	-	TGTGCCAGCAGCGTAGTAAATCGCGGGGGATACAATGAGCAGTTCTTC	CASSVVNRGGYNEQFF
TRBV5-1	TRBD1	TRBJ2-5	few	TGCGCCAGCAGCACACGGACAGGCGGGGAGACCCAGTACTTC	CASSTRTGGETQYF
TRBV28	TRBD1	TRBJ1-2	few	TGTGCCAGCAGTTTGTGGGACAGCCTCTATGGCTACACCTTC	CASSLWDSLYGYTF
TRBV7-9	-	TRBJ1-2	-	TGTGCCAGCAGCAGTACAGTAACCTCATACGGCTACACCTTC	CASSSTVTSYGYTF
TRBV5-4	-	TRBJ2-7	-	TGTGCCAGCAGCGATACAGGAAGCTCCTACGAGCAGTACTTC	CASSDTGSSYEQYF
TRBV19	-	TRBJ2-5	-	TGTGCCAGTAGCCAACGAGGGGACAAGACCCAGTACTTC	CASSQRGDKTQYF
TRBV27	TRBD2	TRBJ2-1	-	TGTGCCAGCAGTTCAACGGGACTAGCGAGAGGTGAGCAGTTCTTC	CASSSTGLARGEQFF
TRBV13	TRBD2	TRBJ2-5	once	TGTGCCAGCAGCACCCATACAGCGGGATGGGCAAAAGAGACCCAGTACTTC	CASSTHTAGWAKETQYF
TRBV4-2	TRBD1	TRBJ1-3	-	TGTGCCAGCAGCCAAGATAGGCAGGGGGGCTCTGGAAACACCATATATTTT	CASSQDRQGGSGNTIYF
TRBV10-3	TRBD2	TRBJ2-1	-	TGTGCCATCAGCCCGACTACTAGCGGTGAGCAGTTCTTC	CAISPTTSGEQFF
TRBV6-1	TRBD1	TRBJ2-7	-	TGTGCCAGCAGGAAACAGGGGGCGCCAGGGGAGCAGTACTTC	CASRKQGAPGEQYF
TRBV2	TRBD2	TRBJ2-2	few	TGTGCCAGCAGGGGAGCGGGAGGCATCACCGGGGAGCTGTTTTTT	CASRGAGGITGELFF
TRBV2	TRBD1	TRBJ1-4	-	TGTGCCACCACAGGGGCGTACGCAACTAATGAAAAACTGTTTTTT	CATTGAYATNEKLFF
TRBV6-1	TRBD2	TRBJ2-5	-	TGTGCCAGCACCAGGCGGGAGGGAGAGACCCAGTACTTC	CASTRREGETQYF